This TCR beta chain was observed in a study of blood T cell repertoires in COVID-19. Method: immunoSEQ multiplex PCR; TCRdb's copy keeps in-frame clones and lacks some. The repertoire consists of 190,000 or so clones, with roughly 86% occurring once and the leading ten covering roughly 9.1%. This CDR3 contains 14 residues. V gave up 5 bases and J gave up 2 bases, with 12 bases separating them. Germline V CDR1 and CDR2: KGHSH, LQKENI. The participants were between roughly 18 and 89 years old and came from under 25 US areas. Recovery among Cohort 3 donors was established by two negative PCRs, clearance, or symptom resolution.

Sequencing was carried out using PBMCs or T cells enriched from blood (not recorded which). This receptor was taken from a woman aged 30 to 39 who had recovered from COVID-19. The chain couples TRBV18 to TRBJ1-1; D unresolved. The CDR3, as DNA: TGTGCCAGCTCAGAGGACGGGAGCAACACTGAAGCTTTCTTT. It specifies CASSEDGSNTEAFF. The full variable domain, with the rest looked up from reference TRBV18 and TRBJ1-1, is NAGVMQNPRHLVRRRGQEARLRCSPMKGHSHVYWYRQLPEEGLKFMVYLQKENIIDESGMPKERFSAEFPKEGPSILRIQQVVRGDSAAYFCASSEDGSNTEAFFGQGTRLTVV.